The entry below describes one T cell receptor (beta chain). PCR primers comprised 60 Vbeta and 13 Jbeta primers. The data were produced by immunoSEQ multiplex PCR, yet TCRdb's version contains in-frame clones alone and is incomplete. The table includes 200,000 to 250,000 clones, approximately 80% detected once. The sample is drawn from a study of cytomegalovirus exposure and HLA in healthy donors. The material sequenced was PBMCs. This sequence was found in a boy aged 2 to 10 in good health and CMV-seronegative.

The CDR3 spells CASSPVAGEETQYF. CDR3 nucleotide sequence: TGTGCCAGCTCACCAGTAGCGGGGGAAGAGACCCAGTACTTC. The V and J genes are TRBV18 and TRBJ2-5; TRBD2 matches at 9 bases. Germline assignment: CDR1 KGHSH and CDR2 LQKENI. The CDR3 is made up of 14 amino acids. The ends lost 2 bases at V and 3 bases at J; junction bases unmatched: 1.